This T cell receptor beta chain comes out of a study of blood T cells in healthy people across ages (dated by TCRdb to 2015 to 2017). In terms of the full investigation: In model experiments, template switching captured about one uniquely barcoded TCR beta cDNA molecule for every two T cells. Using the same blood draw, the study looked at two additional independent replicas of 1 million unique cDNA reads for two donors, one aged 18 to 30 and the other aged 80 or older. The donors were divided into four age groups: young (average around 16 years), middle-aged (over 35), aged (about 61) and long-lived (82). Using deep sequencing normalized with unique cDNA molecular identifiers, the study measured how TCR beta repertoire diversity changes with age. To avoid experimental bias, donors of different ages were randomly spread across the sequencing lanes. Overall study outcomes, separate from this receptor: Conclusive comparison of naive and antigen-experienced compartments was prevented by the profiling of bulk unsorted PBMCs. Because the CMV infection status of the donors was unknown, age-related changes in expanded clonotypes may potentially have been confounded. As age increased, observed TCR beta diversity per million T cells dropped in a roughly linear way, and a significant reduction was already evident by age about 40. The long-lived group showed more naive CD4+ T cells, fewer expanded clones and increased TCR diversity than the aged group, suggesting age selection. Estimates of total diversity based on one million sequenced T cells were considered lower bounds and underestimates. Observed TCR beta diversity correlated strongly with the percentage of naive T cells measured by flow cytometry.

About this clonotype itself: Its antigen remains unidentified. Per-nucleotide qualities are absent, and no much larger clonotype sits a single base away.

Library generation was performed with 5' RACE. The run used an Illumina HiSeq 2500. A second PCR of about 7 to 12 cycles was run with a J-beta primer mix and a sample-barcoded 5' primer. A template-switch 5' adaptor carrying 12 random nucleotides introduced a unique molecular identifier onto each TCR beta cDNA molecule. Each sample yielded at least 3 million CDR3-containing paired-end reads. First-strand cDNA was synthesized from all RNA with the Mint cDNA synthesis kit, primed by a TRBC-specific oligonucleotide. After uracil-DNA glycosylase treatment, a first 18-cycle PCR used universal primers M1SS and BC2_uni_R on all cDNA. Per the original workflow: For normalization, 1 million high-quality reads, each with a distinct molecular identifier, were randomly selected from each sample. Reads sharing molecular identifiers were discarded rather than binned into consensus sequences. CDR3 identification, clonotype clustering and error correction used MiTCR with a Q25 quality threshold and the strictest error-elimination algorithm. Lower-bound total TCR beta diversity was estimated with a nonparametric unseen species model using Euler transformation. The public reads were reanalyzed by TCRdb: fastp trimming at Q25, MiXCR alignment, in-frame beta chains only. Merged by CDR3 protein, the rows form single entries marked with the most common genes and DNA. Clone size and V and J calls follow TCRdb, not the original study. The sample data list about 1.4 million distinct CDR3 sequences, and approximately 60% of these were observed just once. 6.5% to 8.5% of the sample is taken by the ten largest.

Systemically healthy Caucasian individuals from Russia, approximately 39 in total and aged 6 to 90 years, were included as donors. Each donor gave about 10 milliliters of peripheral blood, drawn into EDTA-treated Vacutainer tubes. Ficoll-Paque density-gradient centrifugation was used to isolate PBMCs, with at least 6 million per sample. Total RNA was extracted from PBMCs with Trizol reagent, with at least 6 micrograms obtained per sample. The percentages of naive CD45RAhigh/CD27high T cells were determined by flow cytometry on a PBMC aliquot from every donor. This receptor was taken from a man aged 18 to 30 in good health. Material: blood.

The DNA sequence is given as TGCAGTGCTAGAGATCTCGGGACAGCTACTAACTATGGCTACACCTTC. This translates into CSARDLGTATNYGYTF. The V and J genes are TRBV20-1 and TRBJ1-2, with TRBD1 matching 7 junction bases. Sequences DFQATT (CDR1) and SNEGSKA (CDR2) are obtained from the germline V gene (reference sequence). The CDR3 numbers 16 residues from cysteine through phenylalanine. The only DNA kept is the CDR3, 48 bases in frame from the first base. V has 0 bases trimmed and J has 0 bases trimmed; junction bases matching no gene number 7.